This T cell receptor beta chain comes out of a study of T cells in Graves' hyperthyroidism and ophthalmopathy. Template material for amplifying TCR beta CDR3 regions consisted of RNA transcripts. An initial round of RT-PCR targeting the TCR CDR3 relied on the HTBI primer set. TCRdb analysed the multiplex PCR reads with MiXCR anew, one entry per CDR3 protein. The table shows 750,000 to 900,000 distinct CDR3 sequences, with over 35% occurring only once. The CDR3 has 11 residues. With 4 bases removed from V and 8 bases from J, the gap between germline ends came to 9 bases. The germline V gene encodes CDR1 SQVTM and CDR2 ANQGSEA.

The chain joins TRBV29-1 to TRBJ2-1, with TRBD2 as a possible D gene (6 bases). Sequenced: blood. The receptor's source is a man between 18 and 29 years old with Graves' hyperthyroidism. In nucleotides, the CDR3 is TGCAGCGTTGGGGGGGAATATGAGCAGTTCTTC. Protein: CSVGGEYEQFF.